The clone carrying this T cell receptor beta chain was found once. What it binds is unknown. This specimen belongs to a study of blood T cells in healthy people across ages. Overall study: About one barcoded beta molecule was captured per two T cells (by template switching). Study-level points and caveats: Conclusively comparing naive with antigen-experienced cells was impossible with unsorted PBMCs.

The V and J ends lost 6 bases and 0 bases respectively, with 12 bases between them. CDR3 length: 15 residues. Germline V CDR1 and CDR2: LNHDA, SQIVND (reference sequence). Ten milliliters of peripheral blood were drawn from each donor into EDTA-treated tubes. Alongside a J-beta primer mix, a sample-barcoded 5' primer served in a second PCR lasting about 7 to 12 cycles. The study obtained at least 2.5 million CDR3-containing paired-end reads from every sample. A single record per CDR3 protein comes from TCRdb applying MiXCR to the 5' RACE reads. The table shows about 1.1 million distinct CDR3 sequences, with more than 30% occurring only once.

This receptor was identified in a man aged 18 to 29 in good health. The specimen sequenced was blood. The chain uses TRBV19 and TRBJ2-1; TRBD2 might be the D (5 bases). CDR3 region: CASSQLGSSYNEQFF. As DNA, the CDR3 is TGTGCCAGTAGCCAACTGGGGAGCTCCTACAATGAGCAGTTCTTC. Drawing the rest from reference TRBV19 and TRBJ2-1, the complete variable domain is DGGITQSPKYLFRKEGQNVTLSCEQNLNHDAMYWYRQDPGQGLRLIYYSQIVNDFQKGDIAEGYSVSREKKESFPLTVTSAQKNPTAFYLCASSQLGSSYNEQFFGPGTRLTVL.